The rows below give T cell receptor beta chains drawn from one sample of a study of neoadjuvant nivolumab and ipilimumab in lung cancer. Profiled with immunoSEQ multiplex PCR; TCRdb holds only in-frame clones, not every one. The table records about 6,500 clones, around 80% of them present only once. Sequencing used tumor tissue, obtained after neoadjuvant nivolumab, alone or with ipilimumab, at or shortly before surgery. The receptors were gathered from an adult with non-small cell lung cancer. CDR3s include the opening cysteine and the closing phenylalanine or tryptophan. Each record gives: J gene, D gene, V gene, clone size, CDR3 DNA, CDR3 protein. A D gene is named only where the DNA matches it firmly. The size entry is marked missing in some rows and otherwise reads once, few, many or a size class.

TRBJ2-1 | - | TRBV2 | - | TGTGCCAGCAATAGGCGGTTTGGGATCCCTGAAAAAAATGAGCAGTTCTTC | CASNRRFGIPEKNEQFF
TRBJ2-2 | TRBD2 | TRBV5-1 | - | TGCGCCAGCACTAGCGGGGGGTCGAACACCGGGGAGCTGTTTTTT | CASTSGGSNTGELFF
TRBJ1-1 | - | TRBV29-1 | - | TGCAGCGTTGCACGGAACACTGAAGCTTTCTTT | CSVARNTEAFF
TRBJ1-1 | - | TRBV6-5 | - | TGTGCCAGCAGTTACTCGGGAGACATGAACACTGAAGCTTTCTTT | CASSYSGDMNTEAFF
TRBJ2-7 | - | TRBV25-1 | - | TGTGCCACCTCGAGGGGTTACGAGCAGTACTTC | CATSRGYEQYF
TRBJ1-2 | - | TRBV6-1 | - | TGTGCCAGCAGGAGGGACGTTAATATTGATGGCTACACCTTC | CASRRDVNIDGYTF
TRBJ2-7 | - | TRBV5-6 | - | TGTGCCAGCAGCTCCCGGGCCGGCCGGAAGCAGTACTTC | CASSSRAGRKQYF
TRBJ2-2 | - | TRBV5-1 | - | TGCGCCAGCAGCTTGCTGGGCCCGATGGCCGGGGAGCTGTTTTTT | CASSLLGPMAGELFF
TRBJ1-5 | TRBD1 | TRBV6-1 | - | TGTGCCAGCAACCCGACAGGGTTCGCTCAGCCCCAGCATTTT | CASNPTGFAQPQHF
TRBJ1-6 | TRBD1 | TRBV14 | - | TGTGCCAGCAGCCTTTTCGGGACAGGAAATTCACCCCTCCACTTT | CASSLFGTGNSPLHF
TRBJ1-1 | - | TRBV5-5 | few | TGTGCCACCTCGGGAGGGGCGACTGAAGCTTTCTTT | CATSGGATEAFF
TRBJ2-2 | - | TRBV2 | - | TGTGCCAGCAGCTCTGCCGGGGAGCTGTTTTTT | CASSSAGELFF
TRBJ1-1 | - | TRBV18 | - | TGTGCCAGCTCACCACAGAGCAAAGGACGCACTGAAGCTTTCTTT | CASSPQSKGRTEAFF
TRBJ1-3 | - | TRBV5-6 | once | TGTGCCAGCAGCCTACAGGGAATAGGAACCTCTGGAAACACCATATATTTT | CASSLQGIGTSGNTIYF
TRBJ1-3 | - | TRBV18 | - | TGTGCCAGCTCAGACCAGATGGTGGGAACTGGAAACACCATATATTTT | CASSDQMVGTGNTIYF
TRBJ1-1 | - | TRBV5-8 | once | TGTGCCAGCAGCCATCCACCCGGGCAAGCTTTCTTT | CASSHPPGQAFF
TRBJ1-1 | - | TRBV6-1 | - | TGTGCCACCCTTGAAGTGAACACTGAAGCTTTCTTT | CATLEVNTEAFF
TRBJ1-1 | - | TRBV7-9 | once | TGTGCCAGCAGCTTAGAGAACAAAGCTTTCTTT | CASSLENKAFF
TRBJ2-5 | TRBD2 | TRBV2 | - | TGTGCCAGCAGTGAAGCGCGGGCGAAGCGGGGGGCCCGGGACTTC | CASSEARAKRGARDF
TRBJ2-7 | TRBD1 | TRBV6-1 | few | TGTGCCAGCAGTGAAACCCACAGGGGACCCTACGAGCAGTACTTC | CASSETHRGPYEQYF
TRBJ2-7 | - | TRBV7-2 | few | TGTGCCAGCAGCTTAGCAGGGAAGATCTACGAGCAGTACTTC | CASSLAGKIYEQYF
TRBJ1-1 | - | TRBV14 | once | TGTGCCAGCAGCCAAGTAGTAGGGGGAACTGAAGCTTTCTTT | CASSQVVGGTEAFF
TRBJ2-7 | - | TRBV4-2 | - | TGTGCCAGCAGCCAAGATAAGGGCACAGGGAGGGACTACGAGCAGTACTTC | CASSQDKGTGRDYEQYF
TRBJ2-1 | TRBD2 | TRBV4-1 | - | TGCGCCAGCAGCCAAGATCCCAGCGGGGGCTCCAATGAGCAGTTCTTC | CASSQDPSGGSNEQFF
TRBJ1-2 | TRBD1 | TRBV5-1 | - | TGCGCCAGCAGCTTGGCAGGGGGCAGTGGCTACACCTTC | CASSLAGGSGYTF
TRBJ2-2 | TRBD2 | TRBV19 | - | TGTGCCAGTACCTTCAGCGGGGGGGTGAACACCGGGGAGCTGTTTTTT | CASTFSGGVNTGELFF
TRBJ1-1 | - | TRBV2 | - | TGTGCCAGCGCTTTGGGGGACACTGAAGCTTTCTTT | CASALGDTEAFF
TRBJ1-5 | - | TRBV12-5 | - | TGTGCTAGTGGTTTGGGGGCCCGGGATCAGCCCCAGCATTTT | CASGLGARDQPQHF
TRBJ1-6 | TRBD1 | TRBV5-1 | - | TGCGCCAGCACCCGGGACAGTCATAATTCACCCCTCCACTTT | CASTRDSHNSPLHF
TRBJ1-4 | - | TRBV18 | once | TGTGCCAGCTCAACACAGGGAAAGAATGAAAAACTGTTTTTT | CASSTQGKNEKLFF
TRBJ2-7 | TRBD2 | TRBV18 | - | TGTGCCAGCTCACAGACTAGCGGGGGGGCTCCCCGGGGCGAGCAGTACTTC | CASSQTSGGAPRGEQYF
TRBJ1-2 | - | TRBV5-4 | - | TGTGCCAGCAGCTTGGCTGGGGCCCTCTACACCTTC | CASSLAGALYTF
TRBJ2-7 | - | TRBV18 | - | TGTGCCAGCTCACCAGGGGAATACGAGCAGTACTTC | CASSPGEYEQYF
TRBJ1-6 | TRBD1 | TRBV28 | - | TGTGCCAGCAGCCAACAGGGGGCTGATAATTCACCCCTCCACTTT | CASSQQGADNSPLHF
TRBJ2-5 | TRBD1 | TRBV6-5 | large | TGTGCCAGCAGCACCGGGACAGAAGAGACCCAGTACTTC | CASSTGTEETQYF
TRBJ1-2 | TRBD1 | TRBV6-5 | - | TGTGCCAGCAGTTACTCCGACAGGGACGGCTACACCTTC | CASSYSDRDGYTF
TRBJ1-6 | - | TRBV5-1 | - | TGCGCCAGCAGCCACGGTGGGGGTAATTCACCCCTCCACTTT | CASSHGGGNSPLHF
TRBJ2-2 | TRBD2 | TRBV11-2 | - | TGTGCCAGCAGCGTCGGGACTACAAGTGGGGAGCTGTTTTTT | CASSVGTTSGELFF
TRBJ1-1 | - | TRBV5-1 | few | TGCGCCACTAACGTCTTGGCTAGCGCCTACACTGAAGCTTTCTTT | CATNVLASAYTEAFF
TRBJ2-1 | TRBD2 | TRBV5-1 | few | TGCGCCAGCAGCTTGGCCCTGGGGGGGTCCGGAAATGAGCAGTTCTTC | CASSLALGGSGNEQFF
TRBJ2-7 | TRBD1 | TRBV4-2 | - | TGTGCCAGCAGCCTCTCGAGGACAGGGTACTACGAGCAGTACTTC | CASSLSRTGYYEQYF
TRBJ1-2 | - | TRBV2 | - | TGTGCCACCTTACCCCTCCCTCGAATATCCTACACCTTC | CATLPLPRISYTF
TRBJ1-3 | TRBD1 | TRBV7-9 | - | TGTGCCAGCACCGACCCGGGACAGGTGGGGAACACCATATATTTT | CASTDPGQVGNTIYF
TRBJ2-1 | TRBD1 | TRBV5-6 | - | TGTGCCAGCAGCTTCCCCGGGACAGGGAACAATGAGCAGTTCTTC | CASSFPGTGNNEQFF
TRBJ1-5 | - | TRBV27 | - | TGTGCCAGCAGGGCAGGGACTGAGGGCAATCAGCCCCAGCATTTT | CASRAGTEGNQPQHF
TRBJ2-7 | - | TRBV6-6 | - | TGTGCCAGCAGCCCCCGCGTGAGGGGAGCTTCCTACGAGCAGTACTTC | CASSPRVRGASYEQYF
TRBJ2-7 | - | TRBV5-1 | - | TGCGCCAGCAGCTCAGGGGAGACCTACGAGCAGTACTTC | CASSSGETYEQYF
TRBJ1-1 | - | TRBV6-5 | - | TGTGCCAGCAGTTACAGGGGAGACACTGAAGCTTTCTTT | CASSYRGDTEAFF
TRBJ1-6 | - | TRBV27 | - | TGTGCCAGCCGGGGGACGGCCAATTCACCCCTCCACTTT | CASRGTANSPLHF
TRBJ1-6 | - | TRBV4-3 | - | TGCGCCAGCAGCCCAACTCCGACAGTCACGTATAATTCACCCCTCCACTTT | CASSPTPTVTYNSPLHF
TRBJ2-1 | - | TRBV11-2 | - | TGTGCCAGCAGTCCGGGCCGTCGAAATGAGCAGTTCTTC | CASSPGRRNEQFF
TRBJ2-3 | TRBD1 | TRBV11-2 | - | TGTGCCAGCAGCTTGAGGGGACAGGTTGCAGATACGCAGTATTTT | CASSLRGQVADTQYF
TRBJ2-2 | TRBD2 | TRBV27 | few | TGTGCCAGCAGTTTGTTCAGCGGGGGGGCCGGGGAGCTGTTTTTT | CASSLFSGGAGELFF
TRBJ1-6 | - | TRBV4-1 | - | TGCGCCAGCAGCCCCCAGGGTAGGATCGATAATTCACCCCTCCACTTT | CASSPQGRIDNSPLHF
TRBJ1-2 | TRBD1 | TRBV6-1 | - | TGTGCCAGCAGTGAAACAGGACAGGGCAGGGGAGGCTACACCTTC | CASSETGQGRGGYTF
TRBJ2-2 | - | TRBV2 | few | TGTGCCAGCCAGGGGTCTCGATCCTACACCGGGGAGCTGTTTTTT | CASQGSRSYTGELFF
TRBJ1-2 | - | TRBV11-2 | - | TGTGCCAGCAGCTTACTTACAGGGCCTGGTGGCTACACCTTC | CASSLLTGPGGYTF
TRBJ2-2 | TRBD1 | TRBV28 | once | TGTGCCAGCACCCCGGACAGGGCAGCCGGGGAGCTGTTTTTT | CASTPDRAAGELFF